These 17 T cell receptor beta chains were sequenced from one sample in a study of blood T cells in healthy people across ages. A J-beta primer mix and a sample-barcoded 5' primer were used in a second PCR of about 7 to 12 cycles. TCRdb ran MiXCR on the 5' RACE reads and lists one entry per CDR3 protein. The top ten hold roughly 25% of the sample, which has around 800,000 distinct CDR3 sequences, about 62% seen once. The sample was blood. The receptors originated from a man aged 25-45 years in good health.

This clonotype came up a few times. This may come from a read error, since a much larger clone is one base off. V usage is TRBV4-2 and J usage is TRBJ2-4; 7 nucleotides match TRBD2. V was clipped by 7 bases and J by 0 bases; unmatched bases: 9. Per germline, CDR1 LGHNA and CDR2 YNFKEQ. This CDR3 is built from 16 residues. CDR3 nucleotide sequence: TGTGCCAGCAAATCTCCTGGGGGGGAAGCCAAAAACATTCAGTACTTC. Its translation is CASKSPGGEAKNIQYF.

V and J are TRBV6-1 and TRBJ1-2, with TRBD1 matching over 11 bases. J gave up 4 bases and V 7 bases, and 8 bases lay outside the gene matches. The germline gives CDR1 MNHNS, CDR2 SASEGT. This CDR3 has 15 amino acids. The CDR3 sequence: CASIYSGTGGYGYTF. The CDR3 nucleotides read TGTGCCAGCATTTATTCTGGGACAGGGGGCTATGGCTACACCTTC.

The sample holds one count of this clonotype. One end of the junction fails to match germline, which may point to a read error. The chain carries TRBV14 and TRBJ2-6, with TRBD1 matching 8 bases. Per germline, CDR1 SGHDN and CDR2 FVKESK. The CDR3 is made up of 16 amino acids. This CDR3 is CASSQEDRAGANVLTF. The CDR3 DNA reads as TGTGCCAGTAGCCAAGAGGACAGGGCTGGGGCCAACGTCCTGACTTTC.

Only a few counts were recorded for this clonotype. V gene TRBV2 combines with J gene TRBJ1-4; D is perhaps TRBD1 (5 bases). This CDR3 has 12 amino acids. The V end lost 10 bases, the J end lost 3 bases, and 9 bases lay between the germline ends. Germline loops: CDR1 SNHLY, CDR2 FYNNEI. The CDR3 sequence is CATGLPNEKLFF. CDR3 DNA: TGTGCCACGGGACTCCCTAATGAAAAACTGTTTTTT.

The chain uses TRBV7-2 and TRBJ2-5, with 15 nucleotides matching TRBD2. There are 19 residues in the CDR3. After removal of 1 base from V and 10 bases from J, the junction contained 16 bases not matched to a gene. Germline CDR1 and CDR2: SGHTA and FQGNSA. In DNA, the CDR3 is TGTGCCAGCAGCTTAGAGGGTGGACTAGCGGGGGGGCCGCAATCGGTCCAGTACTTC. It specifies CASSLEGGLAGGPQSVQYF.

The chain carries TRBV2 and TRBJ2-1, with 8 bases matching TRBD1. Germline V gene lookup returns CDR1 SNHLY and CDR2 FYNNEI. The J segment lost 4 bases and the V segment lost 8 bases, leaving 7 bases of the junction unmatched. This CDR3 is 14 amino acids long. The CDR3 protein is CASCRQGTYNEQFF. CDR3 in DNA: TGTGCCAGCTGCCGACAGGGGACTTACAATGAGCAGTTCTTC. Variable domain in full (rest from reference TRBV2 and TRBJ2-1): EPEVTQTPSHQVTQMGQEVILRCVPISNHLYFYWYRQILGQKVEFLVSFYNNEISEKSEIFDDQFSVERPDGSNFTLKIRSTKLEDSAMYFCASCRQGTYNEQFFGPGTRLTVL.

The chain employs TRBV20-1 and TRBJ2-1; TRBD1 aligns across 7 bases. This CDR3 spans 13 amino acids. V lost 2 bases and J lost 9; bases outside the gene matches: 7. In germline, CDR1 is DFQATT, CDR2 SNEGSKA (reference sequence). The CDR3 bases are TGCAGTGCTAGACAGACAGGGCTCGGTGAGCAGTTCTTC. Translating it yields CSARQTGLGEQFF.

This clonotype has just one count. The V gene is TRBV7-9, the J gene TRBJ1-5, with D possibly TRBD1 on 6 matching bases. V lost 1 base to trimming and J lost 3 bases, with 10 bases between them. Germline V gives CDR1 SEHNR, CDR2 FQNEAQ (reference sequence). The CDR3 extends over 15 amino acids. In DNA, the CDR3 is TGTGCCAGCAGCTTAGAAGGGGGAATCAATCAGCCCCAGCATTTT. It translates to CASSLEGGINQPQHF.

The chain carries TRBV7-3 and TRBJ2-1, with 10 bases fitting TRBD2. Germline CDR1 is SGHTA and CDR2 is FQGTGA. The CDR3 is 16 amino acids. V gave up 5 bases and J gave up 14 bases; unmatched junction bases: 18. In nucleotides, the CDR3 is TGTGCCAGCAGCCCTAGCGGGGGCCCTTTGGGGGTTGAAGAGTTCTTC. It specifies CASSPSGGPLGVEEFF.

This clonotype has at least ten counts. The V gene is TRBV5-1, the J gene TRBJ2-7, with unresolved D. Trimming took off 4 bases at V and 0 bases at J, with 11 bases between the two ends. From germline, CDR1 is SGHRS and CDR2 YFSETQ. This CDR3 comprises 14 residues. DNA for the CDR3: TGCGCCAGCAGCGTGGCCCTTCCCTCCTACGAGCAGTACTTC. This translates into CASSVALPSYEQYF.

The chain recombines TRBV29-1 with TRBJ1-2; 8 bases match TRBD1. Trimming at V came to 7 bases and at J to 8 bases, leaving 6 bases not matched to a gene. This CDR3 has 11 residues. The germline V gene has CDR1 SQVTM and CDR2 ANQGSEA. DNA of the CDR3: TGCAGCGACTTTGACAGGGGCGGCTACACCTTC. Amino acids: CSDFDRGGYTF.

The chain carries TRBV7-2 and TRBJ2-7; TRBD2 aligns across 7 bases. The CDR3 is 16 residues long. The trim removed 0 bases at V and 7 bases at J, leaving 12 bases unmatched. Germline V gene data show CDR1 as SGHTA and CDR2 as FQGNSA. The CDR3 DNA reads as TGTGCCAGCAGCTTAGCTGGGACTACCATCTACAATGAGCAGTACTTC. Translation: CASSLAGTTIYNEQYF.

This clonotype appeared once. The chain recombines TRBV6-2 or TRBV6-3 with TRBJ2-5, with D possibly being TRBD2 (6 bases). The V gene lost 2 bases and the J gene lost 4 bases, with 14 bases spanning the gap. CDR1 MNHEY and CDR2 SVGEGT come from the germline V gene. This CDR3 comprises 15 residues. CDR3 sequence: CASSYAGGVGETQYF. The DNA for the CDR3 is TGTGCCAGCAGTTACGCCGGAGGGGTAGGAGAGACCCAGTACTTC.

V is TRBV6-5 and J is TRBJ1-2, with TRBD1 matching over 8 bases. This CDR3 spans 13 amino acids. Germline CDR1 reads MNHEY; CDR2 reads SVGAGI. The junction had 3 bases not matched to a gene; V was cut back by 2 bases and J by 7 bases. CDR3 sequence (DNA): TGTGCCAGCAGTTACCCGACAGGGGTTGGCTACACCTTC. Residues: CASSYPTGVGYTF.

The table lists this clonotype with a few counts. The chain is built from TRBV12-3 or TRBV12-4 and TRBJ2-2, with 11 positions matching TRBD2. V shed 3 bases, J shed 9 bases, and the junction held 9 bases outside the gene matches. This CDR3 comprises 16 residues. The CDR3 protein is CASSFWLAGGSRELFF. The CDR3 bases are TGTGCCAGCAGTTTTTGGCTAGCGGGGGGTTCCAGGGAGCTGTTTTTT.

The CDR3 DNA follows: TGTGCCAGCAGCCAAGATACGGGGGGCCTCATCAATGAGCAGTTCTTC. Its protein is CASSQDTGGLINEQFF. The chain recombines TRBV4-2 with TRBJ2-1, with a tentative D call TRBD2 (7 bases). Trimming removed 0 bases at V and 6 bases at J, with 15 bases between. Germline V gene lookup returns CDR1 LGHNA and CDR2 YNFKEQ. This CDR3 has 16 residues.

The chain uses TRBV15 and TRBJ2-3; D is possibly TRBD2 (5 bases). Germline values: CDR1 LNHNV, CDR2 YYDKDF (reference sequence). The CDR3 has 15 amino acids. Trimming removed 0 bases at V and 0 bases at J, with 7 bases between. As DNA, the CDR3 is TGTGCCACCAGCAGAGATTGGACTAGCACAGATACGCAGTATTTT. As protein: CATSRDWTSTDTQYF.